Listed here are 16 T cell receptor beta chains from one sample, sequenced in a study of T cell repertoires in ileal Crohn's disease. TCRdb keeps only in-frame clones here, not all; method: immunoSEQ multiplex PCR. Here the sample spans more than 10,000 clones, around 80% being singletons. Time point of the sample: neoterminal ileum biopsy at postoperative endoscopy, about 6 months after surgery. Sequencing input: ileal tissue. Every receptor here comes from an adult with Crohn's disease.

The genes are TRBV11-2 and TRBJ2-5; D unresolved. The CDR3 contains 17 residues. In germline, CDR1 is SGHAT, CDR2 FQNNGV. Trimming shortened V by 0 bases and J by 4 bases, and 18 bases separated the two germline ends. CDR3 in amino acids: CASSLDSRFARRETQYF. CDR3 DNA sequence: TGTGCCAGCAGCTTAGACAGCAGGTTTGCCCGTCGAGAGACCCAGTACTTC.

The J gene is TRBJ2-3, the V gene TRBV19; D is uncertain. The CDR3 covers 12 residues. V dropped 8 bases and J dropped 5 bases, with 11 bases sitting between them. Germline CDR1 and CDR2: LNHDA and SQIVND (reference sequence). DNA of the CDR3: TGTGCCAGTGGAGTTTCCGGAGATACGCAGTATTTT. Protein product: CASGVSGDTQYF.

V and J are TRBV7-3 and TRBJ2-3, with 8 positions matching TRBD2. There are 17 residues in the CDR3. In germline, CDR1 is SGHTA, CDR2 FQGTGA. Unmatched junction bases numbered 9, after V lost 1 base and J lost 3 bases. CDR3 region: CASSLRGSGSGTDTQYF. Written as DNA, the CDR3 is TGTGCCAGCAGCTTAAGGGGGAGCGGGAGTGGGACAGATACGCAGTATTTT.

The J gene is TRBJ2-7, the V gene TRBV2; D remains unclear. With 2 bases removed from V and 3 bases from J, the gap between germline ends came to 5 bases. The CDR3 has 12 residues. The V gene's germline CDR1 is SNHLY and CDR2 FYNNEI. CDR3 loop: CASSETVYEQYF. The CDR3 DNA reads TGTGCCAGCAGTGAAACAGTCTACGAGCAGTACTTC. The full variable domain, rest sourced from reference TRBV2 and TRBJ2-7, is EPEVTQTPSHQVTQMGQEVILRCVPISNHLYFYWYRQILGQKVEFLVSFYNNEISEKSEIFDDQFSVERPDGSNFTLKIRSTKLEDSAMYFCASSETVYEQYFGPGTRLTVT.

The rearrangement links TRBV11-2 to TRBJ1-3; D not certain. With 2 bases removed from V and 2 bases from J, the gap between germline ends came to 13 bases. CDR3 size: 16 residues. The germline gives CDR1 SGHAT, CDR2 FQNNGV. The CDR3 protein is CASSLLAGKTGNTIYF. The CDR3 DNA reads as TGTGCCAGCAGCTTACTCGCCGGGAAGACTGGAAACACCATATATTTT.

This clone was seen just once. The J gene is TRBJ1-1, the V gene TRBV7-8; TRBD1 might be the D (5 bases). The CDR3 runs to 15 residues. The ends were cut back, 0 bases at V and 4 bases at J, with 12 bases in the middle. Germline CDR1 and CDR2: SGHVS and FQNEAQ. CDR3 region: CASSLALGGSTEAFF. CDR3 DNA sequence: TGTGCCAGCAGCTTAGCGCTGGGGGGGAGCACTGAAGCTTTCTTT.

This clone has just a few counts. This chain uses TRBV27 with TRBJ1-6, with TRBD1 matching 7 bases. V shed 3 bases and J 4 bases; nucleotides not matched to a gene: 3. The CDR3 is made up of 15 amino acids. Germline V gene sequence: CDR1 MNHEY, CDR2 SMNVEV (reference sequence). The CDR3 DNA sequence: TGTGCCAGCAGTTTTGGGACAGAATATAATTCACCCCTCCACTTT. Amino acid sequence: CASSFGTEYNSPLHF.

The chain employs TRBV6-1 and TRBJ2-3, with a tentative D call TRBD1 (5 bases). This CDR3 region has 13 residues. Germline V lookup: CDR1 MNHNS, CDR2 SASEGT. With 6 bases removed from V and 2 bases from J, the gap between germline ends came to 9 bases. The CDR3 reads CASRDRATDTQYF. DNA for the CDR3: TGTGCCAGCAGAGACAGAGCCACAGATACGCAGTATTTT.

A few counts support this clone. The chain has TRBV7-6 and TRBJ2-7; a weak D match, TRBD2 (6 bases). The germline V and J ends were trimmed by 3 bases and 3 bases, with 9 bases remaining between them. Germline V gives CDR1 SGHVS, CDR2 FNYEAQ. This CDR3 comprises 13 residues. The CDR3 nucleotides read TGTGCCAGCAGCTTCGGAGGGCGCTACGAGCAGTACTTC. It is translated as CASSFGGRYEQYF.

By proportion, this clone is large. The chain carries TRBV18 and TRBJ2-2; a weak D match, TRBD2 (6 bases). Germline CDR1 is KGHSH and CDR2 is LQKENI. The CDR3 totals 20 residues. Trimming cost V 10 bases and J 1 base, with 31 bases left between them. The CDR3 nucleotides read TGTGCCACCCAAGCTTTATTGGGCAGCCCGGGACTGCTGAACACCGGGGAGCTGTTTTTT. Translation gives CATQALLGSPGLLNTGELFF.

The chain couples TRBV9 to TRBJ1-5; tentatively, D is TRBD1 (5 bases). Germline V gene data show CDR1 as SGDLS and CDR2 as YYNGEE. The V end was cut by 3 bases, the J end by 9 bases, with 13 bases between. The CDR3 is 13 residues long. CDR3 DNA: TGTGCCAGCAGCGCGGGGAGGGGCTGGCCCCAGCATTTT. Its translation is CASSAGRGWPQHF.

This clone was observed once. This chain uses TRBV2 with TRBJ2-2, with 8 bases that match TRBD2. Germline assignment: CDR1 SNHLY and CDR2 FYNNEI. Unmatched junction bases numbered 9, after V lost 3 bases and J lost 0 bases. The CDR3 totals 18 residues. DNA of the CDR3: TGTGCCAGCAGTGAGGAGCGGAGACTAGCGTCGAACACCGGGGAGCTGTTTTTT. This encodes CASSEERRLASNTGELFF.

The chain couples TRBV9 to TRBJ2-7; 8 bases are shared with TRBD2. Germline V gene sequence: CDR1 SGDLS, CDR2 YYNGEE. J gave up 0 bases and V 0 bases, and 8 bases lay outside the gene matches. This CDR3 is built from 17 residues. In nucleotides, the CDR3 is TGTGCCAGCAGCGTAGGCGCGGCGCGGGAGGTCTCCTACGAGCAGTACTTC. This gives the protein CASSVGAAREVSYEQYF.

As for this clone: One junction end does not reproduce the germline sequence, and a read error may be involved. The genes are TRBV11-2 and TRBJ2-6; 11 bases align to TRBD1. CDR3 length: 20 residues. Germline V gene data show CDR1 as SGHAT and CDR2 as FQNNGV. The CDR3 region has the DNA TGTGCCAGCAGCTTAGATCATGGGGACAGGGGGAGTCCCGGGGCCAACGTCCCGACTTTC. Protein: CASSLDHGDRGSPGANVPTF.

The rearrangement uses TRBV7-9 and TRBJ2-7; 9 positions agree with TRBD1. In germline, CDR1 is SEHNR, CDR2 FQNEAQ (reference sequence). The J segment lost 1 base and the V segment lost 3 bases, leaving 1 base of the junction unmatched. This CDR3 region has 14 residues. The DNA for the CDR3 is TGTGCCAGCAGCTTGGACAGGGGATCCTACGAGCAGTACTTC. Translating gives CASSLDRGSYEQYF.

Here the CDR3 reads CAWSGTWNYGYTF. CDR3 nucleotide sequence: TGTGCCTGGAGTGGGACATGGAACTATGGCTACACCTTC. V usage is TRBV30 and J usage is TRBJ1-2; TRBD1 might be the D (5 bases). The CDR3 is made up of 13 amino acids. The V end lost 1 base, the J end lost 2 bases, and 8 bases lay between the germline ends. The germline V gene has CDR1 GTSNPN and CDR2 SVGIG (reference sequence).